These 26 T cell receptor beta chains were all obtained from the same sample, sequenced in a study of cytomegalovirus exposure and HLA in healthy donors. The data were produced by immunoSEQ multiplex PCR, yet TCRdb's version contains in-frame clones alone and is incomplete. The data hold some 140,000 clones, with just over 85% observed a single time. The sequenced material came from PBMCs. Source of these receptors: a human donor in good health.

This chain uses TRBV7-9 with TRBJ2-5; 12 positions match TRBD2. CDR1 and CDR2 from the germline V gene are SEHNR and FQNEAQ (reference sequence). CDR3 size: 14 residues. With 8 bases clipped from V and 4 bases from J, the junction kept 5 bases outside the gene matches. The CDR3 region has the DNA TGTGCCAGCTCGCTAGCGGGGGGGCGAGAGACCCAGTACTTC. Amino acid sequence: CASSLAGGRETQYF.

The chain has TRBV27 and TRBJ2-1, with 9 bases aligning to TRBD1. The CDR3 consists of 15 residues. The V segment lost 4 bases and the J segment 6 bases; nucleotides outside the gene matches: 7. Germline V lookup: CDR1 MNHEY, CDR2 SMNVEV (reference sequence). The CDR3 here is CASSSPGTGTNEQFF. DNA for the CDR3: TGTGCCAGCAGTTCACCCGGGACAGGGACCAATGAGCAGTTCTTC.

J is TRBJ2-7 and V is TRBV27, with 11 bases matching TRBD1. The germline CDR1 and CDR2 sequences are MNHEY and SMNVEV (reference sequence). V trimming: 6 bases; J trimming: 5 bases; junction bases outside the gene matches: 9. CDR3 size: 15 residues. The CDR3 DNA reads as TGTGCCAGCAGCTTTGGACAGGGGGCTTTGGACGAGCAGTACTTC. Its protein product is CASSFGQGALDEQYF.

This clone was detected once. The chain carries TRBV7-2 and TRBJ1-2; perhaps TRBD1 as D (6 bases). The V end lost 2 bases, the J end lost 0 bases, and 10 bases lay between the germline ends. The germline V gene has CDR1 SGHTA and CDR2 FQGNSA. CDR3 length: 15 amino acids. The DNA for the CDR3 is TGTGCCAGCAGCTTAACAGGGAGAGCTAACTATGGCTACACCTTC. This codes for CASSLTGRANYGYTF. The variable domain in full, with the rest retrieved from reference TRBV7-2 and TRBJ1-2, is GAGVSQSPSNKVTEKGKDVELRCDPISGHTALYWYRQSLGQGLEFLIYFQGNSAPDKSGLPSDRFSAERTGGSVSTLTIQRTQQEDSAVYLCASSLTGRANYGYTFGSGTRLTVV.

The rearrangement joins TRBV4-3 to TRBJ1-2; TRBD1 might be the D (6 bases). CDR1 and CDR2 (germline): LGHNA, YSLEER. Trimming removed 1 base from V and 6 bases from J, with 12 bases in between. The CDR3 runs 14 residues. CDR3 sequence reads: CASSQVPGADGYTF. CDR3 DNA sequence: TGCGCCAGCAGCCAAGTCCCAGGGGCGGATGGCTACACCTTC.

The rearrangement links TRBV27 to TRBJ2-2, with 9 positions matching TRBD2. Losses at the gene ends were 1 base for V and 1 base for J; bases not matched to a gene: 7. This CDR3 comprises 18 residues. Germline assignment: CDR1 MNHEY and CDR2 SMNVEV (reference sequence). The CDR3 region has the DNA TGTGCCAGCAGTTTATTTAATAGCGGGAGCTTGAACACCGGGGAGCTGTTTTTT. It encodes CASSLFNSGSLNTGELFF.

The chain is built from TRBV18 and TRBJ1-2, with 10 bases matching TRBD1. V lost 0 bases and J lost 7; bases outside the gene matches: 5. Germline loops: CDR1 KGHSH, CDR2 LQKENI. The CDR3 consists of 15 residues. CDR3 sequence reads: CASSPPWGQGSGYTF. CDR3 coding DNA: TGTGCCAGCTCACCACCGTGGGGACAGGGGTCTGGCTACACCTTC.

This rearrangement joins TRBV5-1 to TRBJ2-1; 9 nucleotides align to TRBD2. Germline trimming cut 4 bases from V and 5 bases from J; bases unmatched to any gene: 10. The length of the CDR3 is 16 residues. The germline V gene has CDR1 SGHRS and CDR2 YFSETQ. The CDR3 nucleotides are TGCGCCAGCAGCCCGACGGTAGCGGGGGTGGACAATGAGCAGTTCTTC. Translation: CASSPTVAGVDNEQFF.

V is TRBV10-3 and J is TRBJ2-7; 8 positions agree with TRBD2. The CDR3 covers 14 residues. J gave up 3 bases and V 11 bases, and 12 bases lay outside the gene matches. The germline gives CDR1 ENHRY, CDR2 SYGVKD. The CDR3 is CAARPGTSDYEQYF. The CDR3 coding sequence is TGTGCCGCACGGCCGGGGACTAGTGACTACGAGCAGTACTTC.

The chain uses TRBV4-1 and TRBJ1-4; D is perhaps TRBD1 (5 bases). V gave up 6 bases and J gave up 7 bases, with 18 bases separating them. Germline lookup yields CDR1 MGHRA and CDR2 YSYEKL. The CDR3 extends over 15 amino acids. The CDR3 loop is CASRTIPGLAEKLFF. The CDR3, as DNA: TGCGCCAGCAGAACCATACCGGGACTTGCTGAAAAACTGTTTTTT.

This clone was counted between two and nine times. CDR3 loop: CASSVARGNYGYTF. CDR3 nucleotides: TGTGCCAGCAGTGTGGCCAGGGGGAACTATGGCTACACCTTC. The chain uses TRBV2 and TRBJ1-2; 7 bases align to TRBD1. Trimming removed 4 bases from V and 2 bases from J; junction bases left unmatched: 4. The CDR3 has 14 amino acids. Germline CDR1 reads SNHLY; CDR2 reads FYNNEI.

The CDR3 nucleotides read TGCGCCAGCAGCCAAGATTGGGGACTAGCGTTATCCTACGAGCAGTACTTC. Its protein is CASSQDWGLALSYEQYF. The chain couples TRBV4-1 to TRBJ2-7; 10 bases line up with TRBD2. The CDR3 consists of 17 residues. The V and J ends lost 0 bases and 1 base, in that order; junction bases with no gene match: 6. Per germline, CDR1 MGHRA and CDR2 YSYEKL.

The chain is built from TRBV5-4 and TRBJ1-2; 9 bases agree with TRBD1. V lost 3 bases, J lost 8 bases, and 14 bases stayed unmatched. Germline V gene sequence: CDR1 SGHNT, CDR2 YYREEE (reference sequence). The CDR3 runs to 16 residues. CDR3 protein: CASSSPTGGRRGGYTF. The CDR3 DNA is TGTGCCAGCAGCTCTCCCACAGGGGGCCGGAGAGGAGGCTACACCTTC.

This chain links TRBV6-5 with TRBJ2-2, with TRBD1 matching over 7 bases. The CDR3 sequence is 14 residues long. CDR1 is MNHEY, CDR2 SVGAGI, per germline. Trimming took 5 bases from V and 4 from J; bases not matched to a gene: 4. The CDR3 spells CASSRGGGTGELFF. CDR3 DNA sequence: TGTGCCAGCAGTCGAGGGGGCGGCACCGGGGAGCTGTTTTTT.

In this sample, this clone turned up once. Here the CDR3 DNA reads TGTGCCAGCAGTCCGGCTCTTCAGGGGCCATCGCCCCAGCATTTT. This gives the protein CASSPALQGPSPQHF. The rearrangement joins TRBV28 to TRBJ1-5, with a weak D call TRBD1 (6 bases). The CDR3 sequence is 15 residues long. The germline V gene encodes CDR1 MDHEN and CDR2 SYDVKM. The V end lost 5 bases, the J end lost 9 bases, and 20 bases lay between the germline ends.

V and J are TRBV29-1 and TRBJ2-1; 15 bases line up with TRBD2. The length of the CDR3 is 14 residues. With 4 bases clipped from V and 9 bases from J, the junction kept 4 bases outside the gene matches. The germline gives CDR1 SQVTM, CDR2 ANQGSEA. The CDR3, as DNA: TGCAGCGTTGCCCGGGGACTAGCGGGAGGTGAGCAGTTCTTC. It specifies CSVARGLAGGEQFF.

The CDR3 protein is CASSATSGGLQETQYF. The CDR3 bases are TGTGCCAGCAGCGCGACTAGCGGGGGGCTCCAAGAGACCCAGTACTTC. The chain uses TRBV9 and TRBJ2-5; TRBD2 matches at 13 bases. Trimming took 3 bases from V and 1 from J; bases not matched to a gene: 3. Germline assignment: CDR1 SGDLS and CDR2 YYNGEE. CDR3 size: 16 residues.

The sample holds one count of this clone. The CDR3 protein is CASRRRENTEAFF. In DNA, the CDR3 is TGTGCCAGCAGAAGACGGGAGAACACTGAAGCTTTCTTT. The rearrangement links TRBV7-2 to TRBJ1-1; D is undetermined. The CDR3 is 13 amino acids. Trimming took off 6 bases at V and 1 base at J, with 9 bases between the two ends. Germline lookup yields CDR1 SGHTA and CDR2 FQGNSA.

J is TRBJ2-1 and V is TRBV19; 7 nucleotides line up with TRBD1. Germline V gene sequence: CDR1 LNHDA, CDR2 SQIVND (reference sequence). V gave up 6 bases and J gave up 4 bases; unmatched junction bases: 6. The CDR3 covers 14 residues. CDR3 nucleotide sequence: TGTGCCAGTAGCTTGGGACAGAAATACAATGAGCAGTTCTTC. The encoded protein is CASSLGQKYNEQFF.

The chain couples TRBV4-1 to TRBJ1-2; perhaps TRBD1 as D (6 bases). Germline V lookup: CDR1 MGHRA, CDR2 YSYEKL. Trimming removed 0 bases from V and 5 bases from J, with 13 bases in between. This CDR3 contains 15 residues. The chain's CDR3 is CASSQDPAGAYGYTF. The CDR3 nucleotides read TGCGCCAGCAGCCAAGATCCTGCAGGGGCTTATGGCTACACCTTC.

This clone was detected only once. The chain couples TRBV11-2 to TRBJ1-5, with no clear D. V was clipped by 4 bases and J by 3 bases, with 10 bases between them. This CDR3 spans 14 amino acids. The germline CDR1 and CDR2 sequences are SGHAT and FQNNGV. The CDR3 DNA follows: TGTGCCAGCAGCTCAGCGCAAACCAATCAGCCCCAGCATTTT. As protein: CASSSAQTNQPQHF.

This clone was recorded only once. The rearrangement joins TRBV30 to TRBJ1-1; D ambiguous. This CDR3 has 18 amino acids. V was shortened by 0 bases and J by 1 base, with 21 bases between the two germline ends. Germline values: CDR1 GTSNPN, CDR2 SVGIG (reference sequence). Written as DNA, the CDR3 is TGTGCCTGGAGTGTAAGGTCGGCGGGAGTGTGGGCGAACACTGAAGCTTTCTTT. This encodes CAWSVRSAGVWANTEAFF.

The chain is built from TRBV7-6 and TRBJ2-3; tentative D call: TRBD1 (5 bases). The CDR3 is 15 residues long. Trimming took off 5 bases at V and 2 bases at J, with 14 bases between the two ends. Germline assignment: CDR1 SGHVS and CDR2 FNYEAQ. The CDR3 coding sequence is TGTGCCAGCAGCCAGGACATAAGCCACACAGATACGCAGTATTTT. This encodes CASSQDISHTDTQYF.

The gene calls are TRBV27 and TRBJ2-7; 8 nucleotides line up with TRBD1. With V trimmed by 0 bases and J by 2 bases, 9 bases remained unmatched. The CDR3 covers 17 residues. Germline assignment: CDR1 MNHEY and CDR2 SMNVEV (reference sequence). CDR3 protein: CASSLSGNRGAAYEQYF. The DNA of the CDR3 is TGTGCCAGCAGTTTATCCGGGAACAGGGGGGCCGCCTACGAGCAGTACTTC.

The chain recombines TRBV2 with TRBJ2-7; D might be TRBD2 (5 bases). The V and J ends lost 8 bases and 2 bases respectively, with 13 bases between them. The V gene's germline CDR1 is SNHLY and CDR2 FYNNEI. CDR3 size: 13 residues. The DNA of the CDR3 is TGTGCCAGCTCAAAGCGGCAAACCTACGAGCAGTACTTC. It specifies CASSKRQTYEQYF.

This clone was observed a handful of times. The gene calls are TRBV30 and TRBJ2-7, with 10 nucleotides matching TRBD2. Germline CDR1 reads GTSNPN; CDR2 reads SVGIG (reference sequence). V was pared by 4 bases and J by 5 bases, with 2 bases of the junction left unmatched. The CDR3 length is 12 residues. CDR3 amino acids: CAWNLAGDEQYF. DNA of the CDR3: TGTGCCTGGAACCTAGCGGGAGACGAGCAGTACTTC.